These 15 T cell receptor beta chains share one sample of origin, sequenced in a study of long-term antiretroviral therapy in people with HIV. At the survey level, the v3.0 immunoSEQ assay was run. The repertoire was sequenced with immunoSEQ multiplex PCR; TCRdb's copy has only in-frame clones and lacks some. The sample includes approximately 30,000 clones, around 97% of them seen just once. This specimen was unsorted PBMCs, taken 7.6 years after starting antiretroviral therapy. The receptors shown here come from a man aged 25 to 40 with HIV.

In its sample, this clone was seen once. The DNA for the CDR3 is TGTGCCAGCAGCTCCGAAGGGGGAAGCTCCTATAATTCACCCCTCCACTTT. This encodes CASSSEGGSSYNSPLHF. The rearrangement joins TRBV7-9 to TRBJ1-6, with D maybe TRBD1 (6 bases). V gave up 4 bases and J gave up 0 bases, with 13 bases separating them. The germline V gene encodes CDR1 SEHNR and CDR2 FQNEAQ (reference sequence). The CDR3 covers 17 residues.

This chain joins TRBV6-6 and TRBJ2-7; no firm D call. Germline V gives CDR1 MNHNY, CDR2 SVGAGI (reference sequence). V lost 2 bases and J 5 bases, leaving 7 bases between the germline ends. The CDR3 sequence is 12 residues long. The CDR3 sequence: CASSYASHEQYF. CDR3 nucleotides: TGTGCCAGCAGTTACGCGTCCCACGAGCAGTACTTC.

DNA for the CDR3: TGTGCCAGCAGCCCCGCAACAGGGGGGTCTTATTTGGGCTTGGGCACTGAAGCTTTCTTT. Protein sequence: CASSPATGGSYLGLGTEAFF. The chain employs TRBV11-3 and TRBJ1-1; TRBD1 matches at 8 bases. The CDR3 has 20 amino acids. Trimming cost V 5 bases and J 4 bases; bases outside gene matches: 24. Germline V CDR1 and CDR2: SGHNT, YENEEA.

The CDR3 DNA follows: TGTGCCAGCAGTGCAATACCGGGACTAGCGGGAGCGGTCTACGAGCAGTACTTC. This codes for CASSAIPGLAGAVYEQYF. V usage is TRBV6-1 and J usage is TRBJ2-7, with 14 positions matching TRBD2. Germline loops: CDR1 MNHNS, CDR2 SASEGT. This CDR3 contains 18 residues. Trimming removed 4 bases from V and 3 bases from J; junction bases left unmatched: 11.

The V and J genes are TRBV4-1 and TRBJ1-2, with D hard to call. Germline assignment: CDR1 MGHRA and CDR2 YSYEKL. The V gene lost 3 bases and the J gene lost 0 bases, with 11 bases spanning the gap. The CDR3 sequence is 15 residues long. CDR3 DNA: TGCGCCAGCAGCCACCTCACGCCAACTAACTATGGCTACACCTTC. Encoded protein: CASSHLTPTNYGYTF.

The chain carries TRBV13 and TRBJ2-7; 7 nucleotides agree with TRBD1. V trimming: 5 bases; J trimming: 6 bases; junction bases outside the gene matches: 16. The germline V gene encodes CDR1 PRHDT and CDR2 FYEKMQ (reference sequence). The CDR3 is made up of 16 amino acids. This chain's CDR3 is CASSEKRQGPIGEQYF. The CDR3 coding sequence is TGTGCCAGCAGCGAAAAACGACAGGGCCCCATAGGCGAGCAGTACTTC.

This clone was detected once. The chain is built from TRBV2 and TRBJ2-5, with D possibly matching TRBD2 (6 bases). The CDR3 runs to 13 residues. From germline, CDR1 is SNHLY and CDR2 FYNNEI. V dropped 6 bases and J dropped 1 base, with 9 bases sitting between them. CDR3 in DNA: TGTGCCAGCAGCCGGGACTCCCAAGAGACCCAGTACTTC. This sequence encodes CASSRDSQETQYF.

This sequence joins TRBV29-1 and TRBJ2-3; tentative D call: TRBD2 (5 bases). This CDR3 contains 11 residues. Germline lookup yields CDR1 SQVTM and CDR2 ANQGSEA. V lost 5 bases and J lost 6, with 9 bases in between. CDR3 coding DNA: TGCAGCGTTCGGGGTGGGGATACGCAGTATTTT. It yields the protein CSVRGGDTQYF.

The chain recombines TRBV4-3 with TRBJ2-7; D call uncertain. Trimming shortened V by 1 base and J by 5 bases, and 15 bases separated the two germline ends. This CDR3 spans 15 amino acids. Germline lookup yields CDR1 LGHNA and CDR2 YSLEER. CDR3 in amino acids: CASSQGYPPWDEQYF. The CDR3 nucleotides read TGCGCCAGCAGCCAAGGCTACCCCCCTTGGGACGAGCAGTACTTC.

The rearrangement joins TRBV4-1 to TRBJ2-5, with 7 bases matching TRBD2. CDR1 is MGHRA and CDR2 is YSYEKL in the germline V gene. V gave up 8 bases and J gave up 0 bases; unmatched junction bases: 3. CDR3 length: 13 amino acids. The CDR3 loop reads CASGGGYQETQYF. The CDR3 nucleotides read TGCGCCAGCGGGGGGGGTTACCAAGAGACCCAGTACTTC.

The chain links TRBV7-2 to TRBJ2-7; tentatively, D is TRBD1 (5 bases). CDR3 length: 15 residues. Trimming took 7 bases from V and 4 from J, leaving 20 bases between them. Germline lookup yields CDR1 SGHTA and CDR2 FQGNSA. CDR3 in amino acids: CASTKMSYGAYEQYF. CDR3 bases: TGTGCCAGCACCAAAATGAGCTATGGGGCGTACGAGCAGTACTTC.

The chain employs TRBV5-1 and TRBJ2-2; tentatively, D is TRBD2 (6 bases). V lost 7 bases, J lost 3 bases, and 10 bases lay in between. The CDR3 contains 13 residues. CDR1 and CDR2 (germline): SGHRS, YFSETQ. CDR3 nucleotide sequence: TGCGCCAGCGGTCCGGGGGACACCGGGGAGCTGTTTTTT. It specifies CASGPGDTGELFF.

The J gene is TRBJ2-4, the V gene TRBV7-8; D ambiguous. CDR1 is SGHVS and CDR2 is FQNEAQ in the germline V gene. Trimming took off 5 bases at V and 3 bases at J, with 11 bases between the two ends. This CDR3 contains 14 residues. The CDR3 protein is CASSPPLVKNIQYF. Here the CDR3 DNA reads TGTGCCAGCAGCCCCCCCCTCGTCAAAAACATTCAGTACTTC.

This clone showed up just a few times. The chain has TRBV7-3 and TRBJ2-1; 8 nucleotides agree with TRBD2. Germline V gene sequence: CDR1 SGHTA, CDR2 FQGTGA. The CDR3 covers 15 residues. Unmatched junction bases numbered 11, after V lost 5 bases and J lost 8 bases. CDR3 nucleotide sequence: TGTGCCAGCAGCCAATTAGCGGGACAAAGGGATGAGCAGTTCTTC. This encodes CASSQLAGQRDEQFF.

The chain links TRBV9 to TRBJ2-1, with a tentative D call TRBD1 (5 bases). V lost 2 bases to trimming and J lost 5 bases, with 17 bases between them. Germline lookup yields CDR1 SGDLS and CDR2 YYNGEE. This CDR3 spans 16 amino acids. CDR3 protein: CASSVAIRVTDNEQFF. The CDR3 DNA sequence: TGTGCCAGCAGCGTCGCGATCAGGGTAACCGACAATGAGCAGTTCTTC.